The 27 T cell receptor beta chains given below trace back to one sample, sequenced in a study of CD8 T cells in ankylosing spondylitis (dated by TCRdb to about 2017). What the authors observed across the whole study: A TCR beta motif of seven or eight highly homologous amino acid variants appeared characteristic of blood from ankylosing spondylitis patients.

Their antigen targets remain unknown. The library was generated by 5' RACE. Data came from an Illumina HiSeq 2500. Through fastp at Q25 and MiXCR, TCRdb rebuilt clones from the public reads, retaining in-frame beta chains. One record per CDR3 amino acid sequence lists the most common genes and DNA. This sample has 500,000 to 550,000 distinct CDR3 sequences in its table, and about 13% of those were observed once. Of the sample, approximately 6.3% falls within the top ten clones. The sample consisted of blood, either unsorted or a sorted T cell fraction (not recorded which). All receptors derive from a male donor with ankylosing spondylitis.

The chain uses TRBV15 and TRBJ1-1; no reliable D call. V was cut by 1 base and J by 2 bases, with 8 bases left in between. CDR1 is LNHNV, CDR2 YYDKDF, per germline (reference sequence). The CDR3 has 14 amino acids. The CDR3 reads CATSRGVGNTEAFF. The CDR3, as DNA: TGTGCCACCAGCAGAGGGGTCGGAAACACTGAAGCTTTCTTT.

This clonotype was observed a handful of times. The chain is built from TRBV24-1 and TRBJ2-2; TRBD1 aligns across 12 bases. This CDR3 is 15 amino acids long. The V segment lost 10 bases and the J segment 3 bases; nucleotides outside the gene matches: 5. Germline-derived CDR1 and CDR2 are KGHDR and SFDVKD. CDR3 nucleotide sequence: TGTGCCACTAAGGGACAGGGGGCTGACACCGGGGAGCTGTTTTTT. It translates to CATKGQGADTGELFF.

The V and J genes are TRBV10-2 and TRBJ2-3; no clear D. This CDR3 is built from 14 residues. The germline V and J ends were trimmed by 2 bases and 4 bases, with 10 bases remaining between them. The germline CDR1 and CDR2 sequences are WSHSY and SAAADI. CDR3 amino acids: CASSEGLSSDTQYF. The CDR3 DNA is TGCGCCAGCAGTGAGGGCCTCTCTTCAGATACGCAGTATTTT.

V and J are TRBV7-9 and TRBJ2-5, with 10 bases identical to TRBD2. V shed 4 bases and J 5 bases; nucleotides not matched to a gene: 7. Germline V gene data show CDR1 as SEHNR and CDR2 as FQNEAQ (reference sequence). The CDR3 has 15 amino acids. For the CDR3, the DNA is TGTGCCAGCAGCTCGCGAGCGGGAGGGGCGGAGACCCAGTACTTC. As protein: CASSSRAGGAETQYF.

Points on this clonotype: This may be a read error, as it is one base from a much larger clone. J is TRBJ1-5 and V is TRBV12-3 or TRBV12-4; a weak D match, TRBD1 (5 bases). V was shortened by 7 bases and J by 5 bases, with 12 bases between the two germline ends. The CDR3 runs 13 residues. CDR3 nucleotide sequence: TGTGCCAGCATTCAGGGATGCGATCAGCCCCAGCATTTT. Amino acid sequence: CASIQGCDQPQHF.

The CDR3 coding sequence is TGCGCCAGCAGCTTGTTTACAGGGGGCCTTGAAAAACTGTTTTTT. Translated, it gives CASSLFTGGLEKLFF. This chain joins TRBV5-1 and TRBJ1-4; 9 nucleotides agree with TRBD1. Germline V lookup: CDR1 SGHRS, CDR2 YFSETQ. The CDR3 length is 15 residues. V shed 1 base, J shed 7 bases, and the junction held 5 bases outside the gene matches.

This clonotype has more than one count but fewer than ten. The chain joins TRBV6-5 to TRBJ2-1; 10 bases fit TRBD2. Germline trimming cut 2 bases from V and 6 bases from J; bases unmatched to any gene: 10. The V gene's germline CDR1 is MNHEY and CDR2 SVGAGI. The CDR3 runs to 17 residues. CDR3 loop: CASSYLKLAGRGNEQFF. The CDR3 DNA is TGTGCCAGCAGTTACCTTAAACTAGCGGGACGAGGCAATGAGCAGTTCTTC.

This clonotype came up a few times. The chain employs TRBV29-1 and TRBJ2-1; 9 positions agree with TRBD1. Germline CDR1 is SQVTM and CDR2 is ANQGSEA. The CDR3 runs to 15 residues. With V trimmed by 5 bases and J by 5 bases, 10 bases remained unmatched. Here the CDR3 reads CSVRAGTGFHNEQFF. The CDR3 DNA reads TGCAGCGTTCGGGCCGGGACAGGGTTCCACAATGAGCAGTTCTTC.

The chain joins TRBV11-3 to TRBJ2-5, with 7 positions matching TRBD1. The CDR3 loop spans 15 amino acids. Germline V gene lookup returns CDR1 SGHNT and CDR2 YENEEA. V lost 4 bases, J lost 2 bases, and 7 bases stayed unmatched. CDR3 nucleotide sequence: TGTGCCAGCAGCTCAGGACAGGAGCCACAAGAGACCCAGTACTTC. Its protein is CASSSGQEPQETQYF.

The CDR3 DNA follows: TGTGCCTGGACCGGGACAGGTCTCGAGCAGTACTTC. Protein product: CAWTGTGLEQYF. The chain recombines TRBV30 with TRBJ2-7, with 8 positions matching TRBD1. This CDR3 contains 12 residues. The J segment lost 6 bases and the V segment lost 4 bases, leaving 5 bases of the junction unmatched. Germline V gene data show CDR1 as GTSNPN and CDR2 as SVGIG (reference sequence).

The chain employs TRBV20-1 and TRBJ1-5; D possibly corresponds to TRBD1 (6 bases). The V end lost 6 bases, the J end lost 4 bases, and 16 bases lay between the germline ends. This CDR3 contains 14 residues. Germline CDR1 and CDR2: DFQATT and SNEGSKA (reference sequence). The CDR3 coding sequence is TGCAGTGCCGGAAAGACAGGCAAGAATCAGCCCCAGCATTTT. It specifies CSAGKTGKNQPQHF.

J is TRBJ2-7 and V is TRBV12-3 or TRBV12-4; tentatively, D is TRBD1 (6 bases). This CDR3 comprises 13 residues. The V gene lost 6 bases and the J gene lost 7 bases, with 16 bases spanning the gap. CDR3 coding DNA: TGTGCCAGCAGCCCGACCAGGGGTGGTGAGCAGTACTTC. As protein: CASSPTRGGEQYF.

This clonotype occurred a few times. The V and J genes are TRBV7-2 and TRBJ2-7; D perhaps matches TRBD2 (5 bases). Germline V gene data show CDR1 as SGHTA and CDR2 as FQGNSA. Trimming removed 2 bases from V and 6 bases from J, with 11 bases in between. The CDR3 covers 13 residues. In nucleotides, the CDR3 is TGTGCCAGCAGCTTAATAGAGGGAGTCGAGCAGTACGTC. This encodes CASSLIEGVEQYV.

V is TRBV20-1 and J is TRBJ2-7; TRBD1 is a possible D gene (9 bases). The CDR3 is made up of 15 amino acids. V lost 1 base and J lost 3, with 16 bases in between. The germline V gene encodes CDR1 DFQATT and CDR2 SNEGSKA (reference sequence). In nucleotides, the CDR3 is TGCAGTGCTAGAGCGGGGGGGACAGGGCACTACGAGCAGTACTTC. Translated: CSARAGGTGHYEQYF.

This clonotype was seen a handful of times. The chain joins TRBV7-8 to TRBJ2-7; 11 nucleotides align to TRBD2. Germline trimming cut 3 bases from V and 7 bases from J; bases unmatched to any gene: 8. CDR1 and CDR2 from the germline V gene are SGHVS and FQNEAQ. CDR3 size: 15 residues. The CDR3 loop reads CASSLGTSGSGEQYF. The CDR3 DNA sequence: TGTGCCAGCAGCTTGGGGACTAGCGGTTCGGGAGAGCAGTACTTC.

In the case of this clonotype: Sequence at one end of the junction differs from germline and may be a read error. This chain links TRBV11-2 with TRBJ2-1; D is tentatively TRBD1 or TRBD2 (5 bases each). The CDR3 covers 14 residues. Germline V gene sequence: CDR1 SGHAT, CDR2 FQNNGV. The CDR3 region has the DNA TGTGCCAGCAGTCGGGGCAAGACCTACGATGAGCAGTTCTTC. Protein: CASSRGKTYDEQFF.

The genes are TRBV15 and TRBJ2-3; 7 nucleotides agree with TRBD2. The V and J ends lost 4 bases and 4 bases, in that order; junction bases with no gene match: 5. The CDR3 is made up of 14 amino acids. In germline, CDR1 is LNHNV, CDR2 YYDKDF (reference sequence). The CDR3 protein is CATSMGGEADTQYF. The CDR3 DNA sequence: TGTGCCACCAGCATGGGGGGGGAGGCAGATACGCAGTATTTT.

CDR3 loop: CASSPRRNSGKETQYF. CDR3 coding DNA: TGTGCCAGCAGCCCACGGCGTAACAGCGGAAAAGAGACCCAGTACTTC. The J gene is TRBJ2-5, the V gene TRBV7-9; possibly TRBD2 for D (5 bases). The CDR3 runs to 16 residues. Trimming shortened V by 5 bases and J by 3 bases, and 19 bases separated the two germline ends. From germline, CDR1 is SEHNR and CDR2 FQNEAQ (reference sequence).

The rearrangement uses TRBV4-1 and TRBJ1-5, with D tentatively TRBD1 (6 bases). Germline CDR1 reads MGHRA; CDR2 reads YSYEKL. The CDR3 contains 16 residues. The V end lost 0 bases, the J end lost 9 bases, and 18 bases lay between the germline ends. This CDR3 reads CASSQDLGTPIRPQHF. The CDR3 DNA reads TGCGCCAGCAGCCAAGATCTCGGGACACCAATAAGGCCCCAGCATTTT.

The chain has TRBV27 and TRBJ2-7; D is ambiguous. Per germline, CDR1 MNHEY and CDR2 SMNVEV (reference sequence). The CDR3 is 14 residues long. Trimming shortened V by 6 bases and J by 4 bases, and 16 bases separated the two germline ends. The CDR3 reads CASRSTSIHYEQYV. The CDR3 DNA reads as TGTGCCAGCAGATCTACCAGCATTCATTACGAGCAGTACGTC.

This clonotype has only a few counts. The chain links TRBV7-9 to TRBJ2-3; D possibly corresponds to TRBD2 (5 bases). This CDR3 is 13 amino acids long. V lost 6 bases to trimming and J lost 2 bases, with 9 bases between them. CDR1 SEHNR and CDR2 FQNEAQ come from the germline V gene (reference sequence). The CDR3 nucleotides read TGTGCCAGCAGATCGACTAACACAGATACGCAGTATTTT. It translates to CASRSTNTDTQYF. The variable domain in full, with the rest retrieved from reference TRBV7-9 and TRBJ2-3, is DTGVSQNPRHKITKRGQNVTFRCDPISEHNRLYWYRQTLGQGPEFLTYFQNEAQLEKSRLLSDRFSAERPKGSFSTLEIQRTEQGDSAMYLCASRSTNTDTQYFGPGTRLTVL.

This clonotype was counted between two and nine times. V gene TRBV5-1 combines with J gene TRBJ2-7; a possible D gene is TRBD1 (6 bases). The V gene lost 4 bases and the J gene lost 0 bases, with 11 bases spanning the gap. The germline gives CDR1 SGHRS, CDR2 YFSETQ. The CDR3 has 14 residues. CDR3 DNA: TGCGCCAGCAGCACCCAGGGGCACTCCTACGAGCAGTACTTC. It encodes CASSTQGHSYEQYF.

This clonotype was recorded a few times. This chain links TRBV11-3 with TRBJ2-1; D unresolved. Trimming took 1 base from V and 6 from J, leaving 7 bases between them. CDR1 and CDR2 from the germline V gene are SGHNT and YENEEA. There are 13 residues in the CDR3. The CDR3 region has the DNA TGTGCCAGCAGCTTAGGGCTTATCAATGAGCAGTTCTTC. Its protein is CASSLGLINEQFF.

The chain carries TRBV25-1 and TRBJ2-5; perhaps TRBD1 as D (5 bases). CDR3 size: 13 residues. In germline, CDR1 is MGHDK, CDR2 SYGVNS. V was trimmed by 5 bases and J by 5 bases, leaving 12 bases between them. The chain's CDR3 is CASSRAGKETQYF. The CDR3 DNA reads as TGTGCCAGCAGTCGGGCAGGGAAGGAGACCCAGTACTTC.

The sample holds many counts of this clonotype. This chain uses TRBV4-1 with TRBJ2-3; perhaps TRBD2 as D (8 bases). This CDR3 has 16 amino acids. Trimming left V 6 bases short and J 6 bases short, with 22 bases between. Germline values: CDR1 MGHRA, CDR2 YSYEKL. CDR3 sequence: CASSREGAKLLDTQYF. CDR3 nucleotides: TGCGCCAGCAGTCGGGAGGGGGCGAAACTCCTTGATACGCAGTATTTT.

The V call is TRBV19, the J call TRBJ1-6; tentatively, D is TRBD1 (5 bases). The germline CDR1 and CDR2 sequences are LNHDA and SQIVND (reference sequence). This CDR3 spans 13 amino acids. The V end lost 4 bases, the J end lost 13 bases, and 14 bases lay between the germline ends. CDR3 sequence (DNA): TGTGCCAGTAGTACCGGACAACCAGCGCCCCTCCACTTT. Its protein is CASSTGQPAPLHF.

This clonotype was observed a few times. The V and J genes are TRBV24-1 and TRBJ2-5, with D unresolved. The CDR3 contains 15 residues. Germline CDR1 is KGHDR and CDR2 is SFDVKD. V was pared by 4 bases and J by 10 bases, with 21 bases between. The CDR3 nucleotides read TGTGCCACCAGTGACGCGTCCCCCCTGCAAGGTGGCCAGTACTTC. It is translated as CATSDASPLQGGQYF.